The rows below give T cell receptor beta chains drawn from one sample of a study of blood T cell repertoires in COVID-19. Profiled with immunoSEQ multiplex PCR; TCRdb holds only in-frame clones, not every one. This table holds about 210,000 clones, around 85% found once. The sample comprised PBMCs or T cells enriched from blood (not recorded which). The source is a man aged 35-49 years who had recovered from COVID-19. The conserved cysteine and the conserved F or W are not part of the CDR3 here.

V	CDR3
TRBV2	ASSELQTNEKLF
TRBV10-3	AISEDVGAQPQH
TRBV5-6	ASNFLIRGVDTEAF
TRBV19	ASSIWGQGLNIQY
TRBV11-1	ASEGVSTEAF
TRBV10-3	AISLRDMGYEQY
TRBV19	ASSIDRAGNQPQH
TRBV27	ASSWGENTGELF
TRBV4-1	ASSPKNTEAF
TRBV20-1	SASYQDRGTDTQY
TRBV14	ASSQTVPGHLYEQY
TRBV10-3	AISVSGGEQY
TRBV7-8	ASSLGQGGSPLH
TRBV10-2	ATSRGEKLF
TRBV19	ASSVSGTSGSSSSYEQY
TRBV11-2	ASGDSRWDNEQF
TRBV7-2	ASSLTRHRETQY
TRBV3-1/TRBV3-2	ASSQEVLAGYNEQF
TRBV27	ASKGGARANEKLF
TRBV5-1	ASSLDLTLNEQY
TRBV6-5	ASSLYRNYEQY
TRBV3-1/TRBV3-2	ASSQRGQGARRETQY
TRBV2	ASSYTGSNQPQH
TRBV30	AWSLVRAYYGYT
TRBV4-3	ASSQDLDTPYNEQF
TRBV4-1	ASSLRIANTGELF
TRBV7-7	ASSLALAGNNEQF
TRBV7-2	ASSSTQSARRY
TRBV10-3	AISESGTGTGETQY
TRBV5-1	ASSLDRATYEQY
TRBV7-3	ASSSRQGAETQY
TRBV6-5	ASSPGGAQVREQF
TRBV30	AWSDSGRAGSYNEQF
TRBV7-9	ASSLDRGHTDTQY
TRBV27	ASSSRGESYEQY
TRBV16	ASSQFRGPNTEAF
TRBV11-3	ASSLRSGSYYGYT
TRBV14	ASSQLGLGGELF
TRBV11-3	ASSSGQYGYT
TRBV7-9	ASSLVQTGGVEKLF
TRBV2	ASSEQGALVRGYT